This T cell receptor (beta chain) was sequenced during a study of blood T cell repertoires in COVID-19. About the study: Samples taken during acute and convalescent COVID-19 were collected in the United States, Italy and Spain. From T cells, B-cell-depleted T cells, or PBMCs came the material, which was cDNA or gDNA.

Per the study methods: Amplification of reference gene primers was used by the study to estimate nucleated cell counts. Clones were read by immunoSEQ multiplex PCR, and TCRdb kept only the in-frame ones, dropping some. V, J and clone size are those of that table, while D and trimming were read from the DNA. The sample holds over 90,000 clones, approximately 88% seen once. The ends lost 6 bases at V and 6 bases at J; junction bases unmatched: 10. The CDR3 is 14 amino acids. CDR1 is MNHEY and CDR2 is SVGAGI in the germline V gene. V gene TRBV6-5 combines with J gene TRBJ2-7, with 8 bases aligning to TRBD1. The sequence derives from a woman aged 60-70 years with acute or convalescent COVID-19. Sample: peripheral blood. The CDR3 region has the DNA TGTGCCAGCAGCCCAGGGGGCAGGGTAGGCGAGCAGTACTTC. This gives the protein CASSPGGRVGEQYF.